The 27 T cell receptor beta chains below come from one sample, sequenced in a study of response to subunit inactivated influenza vaccine. Using its own MiXCR run on the RT-PCR reads, TCRdb lists one record per CDR3 protein. Among 500,000 or so distinct CDR3 sequences listed, about 15% were seen once. Specimen: CD4+ T cells sorted from PBMCs, collected around 2 years after vaccination. The receptors stem from a man in his fifties or sixties who received an inactivated influenza vaccine.

This clonotype was recorded a few times. The J gene is TRBJ2-7, the V gene TRBV18; 7 nucleotides align to TRBD1. CDR3 size: 15 residues. The germline gives CDR1 KGHSH, CDR2 LQKENI. Germline trimming cut 1 base from V and 2 bases from J; bases unmatched to any gene: 5. The CDR3 nucleotides are TGTGCCAGCTCACCACACCGGGACAGACCCTACGAGCAGTACTTC. Translating it yields CASSPHRDRPYEQYF.

V gene TRBV5-5 combines with J gene TRBJ2-1, with 9 bases lining up with TRBD2. Germline assignment: CDR1 SGHKS and CDR2 YYEKEE (reference sequence). Losses at the gene ends were 1 base for V and 8 bases for J; bases not matched to a gene: 7. The CDR3 loop spans 15 amino acids. For the CDR3, the DNA is TGTGCCAGCAGCTTGAGAGGACTAGCGTTGGATGAGCAGTTCTTC. It codes for CASSLRGLALDEQFF.

The chain carries TRBV6-1 and TRBJ2-3; D assignment may be TRBD1 or TRBD2 (5 bases each). In germline, CDR1 is MNHNS, CDR2 SASEGT. Trimming cost V 9 bases and J 2 bases, with 15 bases left between them. The CDR3 is 14 amino acids. The DNA for the CDR3 is TGTGCCAGTAAGACCGGGACCGCCACAGATACGCAGTATTTT. This sequence encodes CASKTGTATDTQYF.

There are a few counts of this clonotype. V usage is TRBV7-8 and J usage is TRBJ2-7; D possibly uses TRBD1 or TRBD2 (5 bases each). This CDR3 has 14 residues. Germline V lookup: CDR1 SGHVS, CDR2 FQNEAQ. V shed 5 bases and J shed 3 bases, with 14 bases lying between them. CDR3: CASSTTRGSYEQYF. The CDR3 DNA reads as TGTGCCAGCAGCACGACGAGGGGAAGCTACGAGCAGTACTTC.

The chain carries TRBV20-1 and TRBJ2-3; 12 bases line up with TRBD1. Per the germline V gene, CDR1 is DFQATT and CDR2 is SNEGSKA (reference sequence). The V and J ends lost 5 bases and 4 bases, in that order; junction bases with no gene match: 4. The CDR3 loop spans 14 amino acids. CDR3 in amino acids: CSAEGTGGSDTQYF. As DNA, the CDR3 is TGCAGTGCTGAGGGGACAGGGGGCTCAGATACGCAGTATTTT.

The chain is built from TRBV6-5 and TRBJ1-2, with D perhaps matching TRBD1 (6 bases). Germline values: CDR1 MNHEY, CDR2 SVGAGI. V lost 2 bases, J lost 2 bases, and 12 bases lay in between. This CDR3 has 15 residues. The CDR3: CASSYRLRGNYGYTF. As DNA, the CDR3 is TGTGCCAGCAGTTACCGGTTAAGGGGGAACTATGGCTACACCTTC.

The rearrangement uses TRBV20-1 and TRBJ2-7; D is tentatively TRBD1 or TRBD2 (5 bases each). The germline V gene encodes CDR1 DFQATT and CDR2 SNEGSKA (reference sequence). CDR3 length equals 15 residues. Trimming pared 1 base from V and 0 bases from J, leaving 13 bases between. CDR3 loop: CSARAGRRSSYEQYF. In DNA, the CDR3 is TGCAGTGCTAGAGCGGGACGGAGGAGCTCCTACGAGCAGTACTTC.

The sample holds many counts of this clonotype. The genes are TRBV7-2 and TRBJ1-1; 7 nucleotides agree with TRBD1. CDR1 is SGHTA and CDR2 is FQGNSA in the germline V gene. The V gene end was trimmed by 1 base and the J gene end by 3 bases; junction bases not matched to a gene: 2. The length of the CDR3 is 14 residues. The CDR3, as DNA: TGTGCCAGCAGCTTAGTCGGACAGGACACTGAAGCTTTCTTT. Translation gives CASSLVGQDTEAFF.

This clonotype was counted between two and nine times. The chain is built from TRBV9 and TRBJ2-3; 11 bases agree with TRBD2. The germline CDR1 and CDR2 sequences are SGDLS and YYNGEE. The CDR3 spans 14 residues. V gave up 4 bases and J gave up 4 bases; unmatched junction bases: 2. The CDR3 sequence: CASSRGLAADTQYF. In DNA form, the CDR3 reads TGTGCCAGCAGCAGGGGACTAGCGGCAGATACGCAGTATTTT.

This clonotype was seen more than once but under ten times. The V call is TRBV20-1, the J call TRBJ2-4; D remains ambiguous. CDR1 DFQATT and CDR2 SNEGSKA come from the germline V gene (reference sequence). This CDR3 has 12 amino acids. V lost 4 bases and J lost 4, with 8 bases in between. In DNA, the CDR3 is TGCAGTGCTATAGGGCAGAAAAACATTCAGTACTTC. Residues: CSAIGQKNIQYF.

The V gene is TRBV5-6, the J gene TRBJ2-7; D is uncertain. The V end was cut by 5 bases, the J end by 6 bases, with 6 bases between. The CDR3 covers 10 residues. The germline V gene encodes CDR1 SGHDT and CDR2 YYEEEE. The CDR3 is CASRLGEQYF. The CDR3 nucleotides are TGTGCCAGCAGACTGGGCGAGCAGTACTTC.

This chain links TRBV20-1 with TRBJ2-5; TRBD2 agrees at 8 bases. The CDR3 covers 18 residues. V shed 2 bases, J shed 4 bases, and the junction held 18 bases outside the gene matches. CDR1 and CDR2 (germline): DFQATT, SNEGSKA (reference sequence). The DNA of the CDR3 is TGCAGTGCTAGACCCCGAAGTGCCGGGACTAGGGGGAGAGAGACCCAGTACTTC. Amino acids: CSARPRSAGTRGRETQYF.

The chain uses TRBV28 and TRBJ2-7; possibly TRBD2 for D (7 bases). The CDR3 runs 13 residues. CDR1 and CDR2 from the germline V gene are MDHEN and SYDVKM. The germline V and J ends were trimmed by 3 bases and 5 bases, with 11 bases remaining between them. Written as DNA, the CDR3 is TGTGCCAGCAGTTTGCGGGGGCTCGACGAGCAGTACTTC. This encodes CASSLRGLDEQYF.

This chain joins TRBV9 and TRBJ2-2, with D unresolved. The CDR3 totals 13 residues. Looked up from germline, CDR1 is SGDLS and CDR2 is YYNGEE. V was pared by 4 bases and J by 5 bases, with 9 bases between. The CDR3 bases are TGTGCCAGCAGCTCTCAGTTAACCGGGGAGCTGTTTTTT. This encodes CASSSQLTGELFF.

The chain uses TRBV24-1 and TRBJ2-3; 10 bases align to TRBD2. The ends lost 3 bases at V and 3 bases at J; junction bases unmatched: 5. CDR1 and CDR2 (germline): KGHDR, SFDVKD. The CDR3 covers 16 residues. In DNA, the CDR3 is TGTGCCACCAGTGATCCAACTAGCGGGAAGACAGATACGCAGTATTTT. This sequence encodes CATSDPTSGKTDTQYF.

This clonotype was observed a few times. The chain couples TRBV29-1 to TRBJ2-3; D is ambiguous. V was cut by 7 bases and J by 3 bases, with 8 bases left in between. This CDR3 has 11 amino acids. CDR1 and CDR2 from the germline V gene are SQVTM and ANQGSEA. CDR3 sequence (DNA): TGCAGCGCATATGGAACAGATACGCAGTATTTT. This encodes CSAYGTDTQYF.

V usage is TRBV25-1 and J usage is TRBJ2-5; D is perhaps TRBD1 (6 bases). This CDR3 spans 17 amino acids. Deletions cut 2 bases from V and 4 bases from J, with 20 bases between. Germline CDR1 MGHDK, CDR2 SYGVNS. The CDR3 nucleotides read TGTGCCAGCAGTGAAACATTGGTGCCGGGACATAGAGAGACCCAGTACTTC. Translated, it gives CASSETLVPGHRETQYF.

The CDR3 bases are TGTGCCAGCAGTACCCGGACTAGCGGGGGCACAGATACGCAGTATTTT. Translating gives CASSTRTSGGTDTQYF. The genes are TRBV6-2 or TRBV6-3 and TRBJ2-3, with 12 bases aligning to TRBD2. CDR1 is MNHEY, CDR2 SVGEGT, per germline. The CDR3 loop spans 16 amino acids. J lost 1 base, V lost 5 bases, and 4 bases had no gene match.

This clonotype was seen a few times. The V and J genes are TRBV18 and TRBJ2-5; 7 bases align to TRBD2. The CDR3 contains 13 residues. The V and J ends lost 3 bases and 5 bases, in that order; junction bases with no gene match: 3. In germline, CDR1 is KGHSH, CDR2 LQKENI. This CDR3 is CASSPSGAETQYF. DNA for the CDR3: TGTGCCAGCTCACCGAGCGGGGCGGAGACCCAGTACTTC.

This clonotype was recorded a few times. The V and J genes are TRBV5-5 and TRBJ1-3, with D possibly matching TRBD1 (5 bases). The CDR3 has 15 residues. Germline loops: CDR1 SGHKS, CDR2 YYEKEE (reference sequence). V lost 4 bases to trimming and J lost 0 bases, with 11 bases between them. Written as DNA, the CDR3 is TGTGCCAGCAGCGAAGGGGCTATCTCTGGAAACACCATATATTTT. This encodes CASSEGAISGNTIYF.

This chain links TRBV7-9 with TRBJ2-7; no definite D call. Germline V gene lookup returns CDR1 SEHNR and CDR2 FQNEAQ (reference sequence). Deletions cut 4 bases from V and 2 bases from J, with 9 bases between. This CDR3 is built from 13 residues. The CDR3 DNA sequence: TGTGCCAGCAGCTCAGTTGGTACCTACGAGCAGTACTTC. It encodes CASSSVGTYEQYF.

In its sample, this clonotype was seen a few times. The V call is TRBV9, the J call TRBJ1-3; 7 bases align to TRBD1. The CDR3 has 16 residues. The V segment lost 4 bases and the J segment 0 bases; nucleotides outside the gene matches: 7. Germline V CDR1 and CDR2: SGDLS, YYNGEE. This chain's CDR3 is CASSPRQGNSGNTIYF. Here the CDR3 DNA reads TGTGCCAGCAGCCCACGACAGGGAAACTCTGGAAACACCATATATTTT.

V is TRBV7-3 and J is TRBJ2-6; perhaps TRBD1 as D (6 bases). Trimming took 5 bases from V and 2 from J, leaving 10 bases between them. CDR1 is SGHTA and CDR2 is FQGTGA in the germline V gene. The CDR3 loop spans 15 amino acids. DNA of the CDR3: TGTGCCAGCAGCCCTGGACAGACTGGGGCCAACGTCCTGACTTTC. It yields the protein CASSPGQTGANVLTF.

This clonotype was counted a few times. The chain recombines TRBV3-1 with TRBJ2-2; D is possibly TRBD2 (5 bases). The V gene lost 6 bases and the J gene lost 1 base, with 9 bases spanning the gap. Germline CDR1 is LGHDT and CDR2 is YNNKEL (reference sequence). This CDR3 is 14 amino acids long. This CDR3 reads CASRKSGNTGELFF. The CDR3 DNA sequence: TGTGCCAGCAGGAAAAGCGGGAACACCGGGGAGCTGTTTTTT.

This clonotype was observed at least ten times. The V call is TRBV6-5, the J call TRBJ2-4; maybe TRBD1 (6 bases). The CDR3 runs 17 residues. With 1 base removed from V and 2 bases from J, the gap between germline ends came to 15 bases. The germline V gene has CDR1 MNHEY and CDR2 SVGAGI. CDR3 DNA sequence: TGTGCCAGCAGTTACTTAGGACAGCATCTAACCAAAAACATTCAGTACTTC. Translation gives CASSYLGQHLTKNIQYF.

This clonotype was seen a handful of times. V usage is TRBV20-1 and J usage is TRBJ2-3; weak D call: TRBD2 (5 bases). CDR1 and CDR2 (germline): DFQATT, SNEGSKA (reference sequence). This CDR3 region has 13 residues. The V and J ends lost 5 bases and 0 bases respectively, with 9 bases between them. CDR3 bases: TGCAGTGCTTCTCGGACTAGCACAGATACGCAGTATTTT. This translates into CSASRTSTDTQYF.

This clonotype has more than one count but fewer than ten. J is TRBJ2-7 and V is TRBV7-2, with 8 bases lining up with TRBD2. This CDR3 has 15 amino acids. V lost 7 bases to trimming and J lost 5 bases; unmatched junction nucleotides: 13. CDR1 and CDR2 from the germline V gene are SGHTA and FQGNSA. In DNA, the CDR3 is TGTGCCAGCACCATACACGGGGGGGCCGGCAACGAGCAGTACTTC. It is translated as CASTIHGGAGNEQYF.